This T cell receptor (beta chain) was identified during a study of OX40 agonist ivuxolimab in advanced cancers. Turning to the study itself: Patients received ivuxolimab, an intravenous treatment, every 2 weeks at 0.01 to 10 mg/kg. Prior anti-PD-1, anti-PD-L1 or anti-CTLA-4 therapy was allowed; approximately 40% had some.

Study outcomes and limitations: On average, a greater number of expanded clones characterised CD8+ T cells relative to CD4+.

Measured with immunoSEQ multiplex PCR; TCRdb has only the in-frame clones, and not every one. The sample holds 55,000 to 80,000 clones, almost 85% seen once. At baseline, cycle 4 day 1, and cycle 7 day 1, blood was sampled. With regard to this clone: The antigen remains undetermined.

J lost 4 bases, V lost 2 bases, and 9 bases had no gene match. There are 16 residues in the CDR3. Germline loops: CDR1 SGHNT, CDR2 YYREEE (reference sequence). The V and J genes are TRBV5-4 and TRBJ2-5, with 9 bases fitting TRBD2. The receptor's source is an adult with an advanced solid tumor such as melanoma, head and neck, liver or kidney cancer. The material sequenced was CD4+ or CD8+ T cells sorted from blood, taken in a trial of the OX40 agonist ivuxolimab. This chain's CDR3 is CASSLPYSGRTETQYF. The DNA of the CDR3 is TGTGCCAGCAGCTTACCCTATAGCGGGAGAACAGAGACCCAGTACTTC. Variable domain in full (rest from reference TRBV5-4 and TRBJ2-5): ETGVTQSPTHLIKTRGQQVTLRCSSQSGHNTVSWYQQALGQGPQFIFQYYREEENGRGNFPPRFSGLQFPNYSSELNVNALELDDSALYLCASSLPYSGRTETQYFGPGTRLLVL.